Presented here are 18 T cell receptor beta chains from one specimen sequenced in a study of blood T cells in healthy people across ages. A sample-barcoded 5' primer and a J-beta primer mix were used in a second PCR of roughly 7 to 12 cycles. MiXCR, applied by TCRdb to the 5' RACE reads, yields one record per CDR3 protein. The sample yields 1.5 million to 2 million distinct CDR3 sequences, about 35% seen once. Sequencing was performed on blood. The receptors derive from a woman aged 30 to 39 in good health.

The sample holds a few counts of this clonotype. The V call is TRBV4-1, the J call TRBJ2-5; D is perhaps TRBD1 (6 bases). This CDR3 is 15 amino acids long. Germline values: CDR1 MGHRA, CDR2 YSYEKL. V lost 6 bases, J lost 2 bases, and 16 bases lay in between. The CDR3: CASSQRTDRQETQYF. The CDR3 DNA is TGCGCCAGCAGTCAAAGGACAGACAGACAAGAGACCCAGTACTTC.

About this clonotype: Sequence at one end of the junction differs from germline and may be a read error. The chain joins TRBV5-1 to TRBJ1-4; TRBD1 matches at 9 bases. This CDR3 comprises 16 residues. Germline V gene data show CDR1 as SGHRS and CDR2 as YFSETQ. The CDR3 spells CASSTGQGSGAEKPFF. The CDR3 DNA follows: TGCGCCAGCAGCACCGGACAGGGGTCGGGTGCGGAAAAACCGTTTTTT.

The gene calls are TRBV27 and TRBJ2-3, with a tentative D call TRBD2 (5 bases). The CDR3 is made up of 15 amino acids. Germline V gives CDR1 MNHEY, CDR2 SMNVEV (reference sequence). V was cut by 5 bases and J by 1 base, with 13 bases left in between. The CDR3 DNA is TGTGCCAGCAGTCCCTATGAGGGCGGCACAGATACGCAGTATTTT. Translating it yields CASSPYEGGTDTQYF.

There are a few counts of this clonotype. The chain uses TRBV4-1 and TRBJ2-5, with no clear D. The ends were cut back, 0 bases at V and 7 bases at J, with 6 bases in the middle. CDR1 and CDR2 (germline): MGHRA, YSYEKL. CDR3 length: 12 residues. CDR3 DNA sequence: TGCGCCAGCAGCCAAGATTTTGGGACCCAGTACTTC. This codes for CASSQDFGTQYF.

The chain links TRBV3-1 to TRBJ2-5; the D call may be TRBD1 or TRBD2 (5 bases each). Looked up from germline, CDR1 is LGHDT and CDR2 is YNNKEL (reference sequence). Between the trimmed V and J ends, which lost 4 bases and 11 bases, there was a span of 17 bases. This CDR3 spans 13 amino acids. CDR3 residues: CASSRTFRGEQYF. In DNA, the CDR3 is TGTGCCAGCAGCCGGACCTTCCGAGGGGAGCAGTACTTC.

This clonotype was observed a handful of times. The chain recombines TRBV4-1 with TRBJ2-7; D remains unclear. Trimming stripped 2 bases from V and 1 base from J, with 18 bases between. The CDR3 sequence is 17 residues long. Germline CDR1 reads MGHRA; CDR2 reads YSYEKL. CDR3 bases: TGCGCCAGCAGCCAATCCCCCTCGGGTACAAGGTCCTACGAGCAGTACTTC. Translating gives CASSQSPSGTRSYEQYF.

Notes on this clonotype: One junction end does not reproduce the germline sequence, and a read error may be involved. The CDR3 nucleotides read TGTGCCGGCACCCAGGGATCGTGGTACGGGCAGTACTTC. It is translated as CAGTQGSWYGQYF. This sequence joins TRBV7-8 and TRBJ2-7; tentatively, D is TRBD1 (5 bases). Germline CDR1 and CDR2: SGHVS and FQNEAQ. This CDR3 has 13 residues.

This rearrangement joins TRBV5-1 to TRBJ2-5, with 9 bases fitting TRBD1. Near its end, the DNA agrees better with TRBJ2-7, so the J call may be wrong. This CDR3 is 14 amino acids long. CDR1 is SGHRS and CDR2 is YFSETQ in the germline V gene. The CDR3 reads CASSPSGTGLEQYF. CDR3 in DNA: TGCGCCAGCAGCCCCTCCGGGACAGGGCTCGAGCAGTACTTC.

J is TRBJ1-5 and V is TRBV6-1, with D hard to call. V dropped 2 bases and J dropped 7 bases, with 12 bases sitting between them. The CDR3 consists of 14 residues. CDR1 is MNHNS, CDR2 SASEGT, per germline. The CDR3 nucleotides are TGTGCCAGCAGTGAATCCCCTCGGGGACAGCCCCAGCATTTT. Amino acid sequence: CASSESPRGQPQHF.

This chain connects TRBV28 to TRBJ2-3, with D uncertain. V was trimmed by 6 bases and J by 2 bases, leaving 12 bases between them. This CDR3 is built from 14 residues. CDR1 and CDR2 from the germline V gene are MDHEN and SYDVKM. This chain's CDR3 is CASSERVVTDTQYF. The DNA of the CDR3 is TGTGCCAGCAGCGAACGGGTCGTCACAGATACGCAGTATTTT. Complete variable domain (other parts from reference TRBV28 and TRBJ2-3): DVKVTQSSRYLVKRTGEKVFLECVQDMDHENMFWYRQDPGLGLRLIYFSYDVKMKEKGDIPEGYSVSREKKERFSLILESASTNQTSMYLCASSERVVTDTQYFGPGTRLTVL.

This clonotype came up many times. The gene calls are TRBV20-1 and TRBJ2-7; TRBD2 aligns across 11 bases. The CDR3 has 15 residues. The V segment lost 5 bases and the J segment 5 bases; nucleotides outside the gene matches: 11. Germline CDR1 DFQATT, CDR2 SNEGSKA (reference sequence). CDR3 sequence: CSAPVLSGRADEQYF. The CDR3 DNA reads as TGCAGTGCTCCAGTTCTTAGCGGGAGGGCCGACGAGCAGTACTTC.

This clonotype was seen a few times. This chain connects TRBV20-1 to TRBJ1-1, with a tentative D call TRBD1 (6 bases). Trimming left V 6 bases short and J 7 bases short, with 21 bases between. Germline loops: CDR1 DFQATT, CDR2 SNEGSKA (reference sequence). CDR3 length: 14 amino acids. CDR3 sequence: CSARDSTGRGEAFF. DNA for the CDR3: TGCAGTGCACGAGATTCGACAGGCCGCGGTGAAGCTTTCTTT.

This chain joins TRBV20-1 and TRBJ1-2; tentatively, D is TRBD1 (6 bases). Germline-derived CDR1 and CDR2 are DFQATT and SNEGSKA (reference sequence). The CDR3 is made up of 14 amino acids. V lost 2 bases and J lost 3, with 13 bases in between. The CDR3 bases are TGCAGTGCTAGATTACCAAAGGGGGACTATGGCTACACCTTC. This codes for CSARLPKGDYGYTF.

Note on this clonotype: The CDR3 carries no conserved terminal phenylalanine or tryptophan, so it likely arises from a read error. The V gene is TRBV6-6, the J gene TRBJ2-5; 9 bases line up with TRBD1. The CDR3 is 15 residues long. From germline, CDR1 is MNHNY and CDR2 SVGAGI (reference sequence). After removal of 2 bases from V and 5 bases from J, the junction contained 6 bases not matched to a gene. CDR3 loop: CASSYADRGRETQYL. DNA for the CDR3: TGTGCCAGCAGTTACGCGGACAGGGGTCGGGAGACCCAGTACTTA.

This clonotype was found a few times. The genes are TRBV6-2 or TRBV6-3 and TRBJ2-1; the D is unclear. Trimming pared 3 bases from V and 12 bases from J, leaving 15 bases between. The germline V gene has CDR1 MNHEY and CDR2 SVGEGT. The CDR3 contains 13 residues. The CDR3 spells CASSYSSWSWQFF. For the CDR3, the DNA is TGTGCCAGCAGTTATTCCTCGTGGTCATGGCAGTTCTTC.

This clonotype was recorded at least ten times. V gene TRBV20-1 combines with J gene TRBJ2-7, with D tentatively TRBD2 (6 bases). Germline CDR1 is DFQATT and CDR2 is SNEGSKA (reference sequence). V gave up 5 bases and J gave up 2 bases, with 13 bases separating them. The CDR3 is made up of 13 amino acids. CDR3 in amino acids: CSAPGLGAYEQYF. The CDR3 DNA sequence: TGCAGTGCTCCGGGACTTGGGGCCTACGAGCAGTACTTC.

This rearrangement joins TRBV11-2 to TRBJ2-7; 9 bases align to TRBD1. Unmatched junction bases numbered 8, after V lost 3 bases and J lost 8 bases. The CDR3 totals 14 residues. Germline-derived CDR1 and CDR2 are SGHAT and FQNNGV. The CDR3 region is CASSFGTGPGKQYF. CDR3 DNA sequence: TGTGCCAGCAGCTTTGGGACAGGGCCTGGCAAGCAGTACTTC.

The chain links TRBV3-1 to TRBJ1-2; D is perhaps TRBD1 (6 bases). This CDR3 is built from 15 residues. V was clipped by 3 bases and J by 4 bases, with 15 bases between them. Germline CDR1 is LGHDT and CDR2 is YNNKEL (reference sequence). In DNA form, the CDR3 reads TGTGCCAGCAGCCAGTTAAGAGAGGGGGGCTATGGCTACACCTTC. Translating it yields CASSQLREGGYGYTF.